This TCR beta chain was sequenced for a study of blood T cells in healthy people across ages. Overall study findings and caveats: Total diversity from one million sequenced T cells was likely underestimated.

This clonotype was recorded at least ten times. The antigen remains unidentified. The CDR3 has 15 residues. In germline, CDR1 is SGHRS, CDR2 YFSETQ. The ends were cut back, 2 bases at V and 4 bases at J, with 13 bases in the middle. It was with a sample-barcoded 5' primer and a J-beta primer mix that a second PCR of roughly 7 to 12 cycles was run. A tag from a template-switch adaptor with 12 random nucleotides marked each cDNA molecule. TCRdb independently ran MiXCR on the 5' RACE reads; one entry per CDR3 protein. The sample has about 290,000 distinct CDR3 sequences, less than 30% seen once. This receptor was identified in a woman in her 70s in good health. Sample: blood. V is TRBV5-1 and J is TRBJ1-5; the D gene is possibly TRBD1 (5 bases). CDR3: CASSLGQGVNQPQHF. The CDR3 region has the DNA TGCGCCAGCAGCTTAGGGCAGGGTGTAAATCAGCCCCAGCATTTT.